The clone carrying this TCR beta chain showed up just a few times. This entry is derived from a study of shared clonotypes between healthy human individuals. Sequenced by immunoSEQ multiplex PCR; TCRdb stores in-frame clones only, minus some. The sample holds 170,000 or so clones, about 66% seen once. Investigators divided CD4+ cells into CD45RA+ naive and CD45RA-negative memory subsets. The TCR comes from a man aged 30-40 years in good health. The sample was memory CD4+ T cells sorted from blood. Subset: CD45RA-negative fraction.

The CDR3: CASSRQGGSLSGANVLTF. The CDR3 nucleotides read TGTGCCAGTAGTAGACAAGGCGGGAGCCTCTCTGGGGCCAACGTCCTGACTTTC. V gene TRBV19 combines with J gene TRBJ2-6; 7 bases align to TRBD2. Germline CDR1 and CDR2: LNHDA and SQIVND (reference sequence). Trimming took 4 bases from V and 0 from J; bases not matched to a gene: 9. The CDR3 runs 18 residues. The entire variable domain, with the rest obtained from reference TRBV19 and TRBJ2-6, is as follows: DGGITQSPKYLFRKEGQNVTLSCEQNLNHDAMYWYRQDPGQGLRLIYYSQIVNDFQKGDIAEGYSVSREKKESFPLTVTSAQKNPTAFYLCASSRQGGSLSGANVLTFGAGSRLTVL.